This TCR beta chain was captured in a study of beta chain features in type 1 diabetes. Looking at the study overall: There were 90 million to 110 million sorted cells examined across all samples.

Study findings and constraints: Compared to healthy donors, patients appeared to have naive, central memory and Treg TCRB repertoires that were more alike. Among all four CD4+ subsets, Type 1 diabetes patients had TCRB CDR3s that were moderately but significantly shorter. For patients and controls alike, PCR might favor shorter templates to the same degree.

Sequencing targeted expressed TCRB transcripts, as all isolated RNA had been reverse transcribed. The assay was immunoSEQ multiplex PCR, and TCRdb's table has in-frame clones only and misses some. The table has under 550,000 clones, roughly 10% seen once. This clone was detected once. What it recognizes is unknown. With 3 bases removed from V and 2 bases from J, the gap between germline ends came to 20 bases. CDR3 length: 18 amino acids. Germline lookup yields CDR1 SGHVS and CDR2 FQNEAQ. Sequenced material: naive CD4+ T cells from blood. The sequence came from a woman under 30 in good health. The chain is built from TRBV7-8 and TRBJ1-5; D gene uncertain. For the CDR3, the DNA is TGTGCCAGCAGCTTTGACAATACCAAGCTATTGGGCAATCAGCCCCAGCATTTT. Amino acids: CASSFDNTKLLGNQPQHF.